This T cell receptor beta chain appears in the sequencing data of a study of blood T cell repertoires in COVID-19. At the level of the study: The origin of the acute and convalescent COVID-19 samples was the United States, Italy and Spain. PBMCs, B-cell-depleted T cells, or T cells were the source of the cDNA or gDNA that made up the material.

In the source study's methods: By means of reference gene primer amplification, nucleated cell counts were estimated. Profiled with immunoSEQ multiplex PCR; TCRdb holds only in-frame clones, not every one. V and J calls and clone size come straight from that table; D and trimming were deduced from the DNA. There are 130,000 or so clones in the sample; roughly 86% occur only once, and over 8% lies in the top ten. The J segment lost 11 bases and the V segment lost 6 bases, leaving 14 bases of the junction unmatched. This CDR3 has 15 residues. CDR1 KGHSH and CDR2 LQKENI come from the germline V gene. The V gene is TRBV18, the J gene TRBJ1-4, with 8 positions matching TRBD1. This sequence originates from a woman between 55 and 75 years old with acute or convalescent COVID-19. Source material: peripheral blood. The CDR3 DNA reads TGTGCCAGCTCCCTTCACCCGGACAGGGCGGCGAAACTGTTTTTT. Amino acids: CASSLHPDRAAKLFF.